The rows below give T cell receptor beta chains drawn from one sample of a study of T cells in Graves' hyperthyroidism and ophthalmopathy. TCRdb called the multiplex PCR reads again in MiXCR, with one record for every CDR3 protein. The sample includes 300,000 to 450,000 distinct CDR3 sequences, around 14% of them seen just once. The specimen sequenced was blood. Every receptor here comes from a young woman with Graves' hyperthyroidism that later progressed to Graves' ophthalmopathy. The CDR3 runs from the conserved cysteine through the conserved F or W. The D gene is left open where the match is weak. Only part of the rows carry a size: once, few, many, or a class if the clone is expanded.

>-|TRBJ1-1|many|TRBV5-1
CASSGWTANTEAFF
TGCGCCAGCAGCGGATGGACAGCGAACACTGAAGCTTTCTTT
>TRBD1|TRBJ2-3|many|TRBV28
CASSLFGDRGSTDTQYF
TGTGCCAGCAGTTTGTTCGGGGACAGGGGGAGCACAGATACGCAGTATTTT
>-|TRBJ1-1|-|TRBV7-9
CASTSRGGTEAFF
TGTGCCAGCACCTCCAGGGGAGGGACTGAAGCTTTCTTT
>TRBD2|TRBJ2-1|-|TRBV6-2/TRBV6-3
CASKGLAGANEQFF
TGTGCCAGCAAAGGACTAGCGGGAGCCAATGAGCAGTTCTTC
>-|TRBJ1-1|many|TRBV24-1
CATRPRQDTEAFF
TGTGCCACCAGGCCCCGACAGGACACTGAAGCTTTCTTT
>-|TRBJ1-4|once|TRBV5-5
CASSLTNSGFLKTNEKLFF
TGTGCCAGCAGCTTGACCAACTCAGGCTTCCTTAAAACTAATGAAAAACTGTTTTTT
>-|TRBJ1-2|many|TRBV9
CASSPLQTGMRGYTF
TGTGCCAGCAGCCCTTTACAAACAGGGATGCGGGGCTACACCTTC
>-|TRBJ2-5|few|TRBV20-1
CSANDGGLQETQYF
TGCAGTGCTAACGATGGGGGCTTGCAAGAGACCCAGTACTTC
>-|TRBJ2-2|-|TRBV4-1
CASSHIPRNTGELFF
TGCGCCAGCAGCCATATCCCCCGTAACACCGGGGAGCTGTTTTTT
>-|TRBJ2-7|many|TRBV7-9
CASSLGVVGGTSYEQYF
TGTGCCAGCAGCTTAGGTGTTGTTGGTGGGACTTCCTACGAGCAGTACTTC
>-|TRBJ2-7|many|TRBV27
CASSLKSSYEQYF
TGTGCCAGCAGTCTAAAATCTTCCTACGAGCAGTACTTC
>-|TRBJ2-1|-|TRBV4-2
CASSQDRENRNEQFF
TGTGCCAGCAGCCAAGACCGGGAGAATCGGAATGAGCAGTTCTTC
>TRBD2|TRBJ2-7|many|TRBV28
CASSWRTSGTSYEQYF
TGTGCCAGCAGTTGGCGGACTAGCGGGACGTCCTACGAGCAGTACTTC
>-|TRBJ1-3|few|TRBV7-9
CASSLVRGRGPGNTIYF
TGTGCCAGCAGCTTAGTCCGTGGTCGGGGACCTGGAAACACCATATATTTT
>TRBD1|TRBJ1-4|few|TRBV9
CASSVEGTGDEKLFF
TGTGCCAGCAGCGTAGAGGGGACAGGGGATGAAAAACTGTTTTTT
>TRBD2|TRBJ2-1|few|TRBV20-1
CSARGGGYNEQFF
TGCAGTGCTAGGGGCGGGGGGTACAATGAGCAGTTCTTC
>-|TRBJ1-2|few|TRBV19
CASSKSGNYGYTF
TGTGCCAGTAGTAAGTCGGGTAACTATGGCTACACCTTC
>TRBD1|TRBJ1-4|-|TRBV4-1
CASSQVFDRDSEKLFF
TGCGCCAGCAGCCAGGTCTTTGACAGGGATAGTGAAAAACTGTTTTTT
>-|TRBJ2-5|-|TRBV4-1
CASSQVSAGQETQYF
TGCGCCAGCAGCCAAGTGTCGGCAGGACAAGAGACCCAGTACTTC
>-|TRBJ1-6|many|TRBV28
CASNPWGQGSSYNSPLHF
TGTGCCAGCAACCCATGGGGCCAAGGGAGCTCCTATAATTCACCCCTCCACTTT
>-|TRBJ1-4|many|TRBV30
CAWSVWRDRGATNEKLFF
TGTGCCTGGAGTGTTTGGAGGGACCGAGGAGCAACTAATGAAAAACTGTTTTTT
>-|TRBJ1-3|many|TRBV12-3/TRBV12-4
CATPLGGFSGNTIYF
TGTGCCACCCCTTTAGGGGGTTTCTCTGGAAACACCATATATTTT
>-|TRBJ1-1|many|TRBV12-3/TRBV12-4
CASSPYLRQGGTEAFF
TGTGCCAGCAGTCCATATTTGAGGCAGGGAGGGACTGAAGCTTTCTTT
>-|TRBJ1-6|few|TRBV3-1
CASSHGTEDSPLHF
TGTGCCAGCAGCCATGGGACCGAAGATTCACCCCTCCACTTT
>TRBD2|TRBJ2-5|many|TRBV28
CASRELAGGRETQYF
TGTGCCAGCAGAGAACTAGCGGGAGGACGGGAGACCCAGTACTTC
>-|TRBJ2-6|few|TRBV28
CASSLVGEHSGANVLTF
TGTGCCAGCAGTTTAGTGGGGGAACACTCTGGGGCCAACGTCCTGACTTTC